The next 18 T cell receptor beta chains were all read from a single sample in a study of shared clonotypes between healthy human individuals. Data came from immunoSEQ multiplex PCR; TCRdb stores just in-frame clones and leaves some out. The repertoire holds approximately 1.5 million clones, with around 98.5% as singletons. The sample comprised naive CD4+ T cells sorted from blood. Subset of the sample: CD45RA+ positively selected. The source of these receptors is a man between 25 and 39 years old in good health.

The chain joins TRBV5-4 to TRBJ2-3; maybe TRBD1 (6 bases). This CDR3 contains 12 residues. Germline CDR1 reads SGHNT; CDR2 reads YYREEE (reference sequence). Deletions cut 2 bases from V and 11 bases from J, with 12 bases between. This chain's CDR3 is CASSLEGVGQYF. The CDR3 nucleotides are TGTGCCAGCAGCTTAGAGGGGGTCGGGCAGTATTTT.

This chain connects TRBV2 to TRBJ2-7, with a possible D match to TRBD1 (6 bases). Per germline, CDR1 SNHLY and CDR2 FYNNEI. The CDR3 is made up of 16 amino acids. V was clipped by 6 bases and J by 0 bases, with 18 bases between them. The CDR3 region is CASRENGGGLSYEQYF. The CDR3 DNA is TGTGCCAGCAGGGAAAATGGGGGCGGACTCTCCTACGAGCAGTACTTC.

The V gene is TRBV19, the J gene TRBJ2-7; D ambiguous. V lost 6 bases and J lost 3, with 9 bases in between. CDR1 is LNHDA, CDR2 SQIVND, per germline (reference sequence). This CDR3 region has 12 residues. Here the CDR3 reads CASSQQGYEQYF. The CDR3 DNA sequence: TGTGCCAGTAGCCAACAAGGCTACGAGCAGTACTTC.

V gene TRBV5-1 combines with J gene TRBJ2-7; tentative D call: TRBD1 (6 bases). Germline V gene data show CDR1 as SGHRS and CDR2 as YFSETQ. This CDR3 contains 15 residues. Trimming took off 1 base at V and 3 bases at J, with 14 bases between the two ends. The CDR3 coding sequence is TGCGCCAGCAGCTTGCAGGGGTCGCGAGACTACGAGCAGTACTTC. Protein product: CASSLQGSRDYEQYF.

The CDR3 DNA reads as TGTGCCACCACGACGAACACTGAAGCTTTCTTT. This sequence encodes CATTTNTEAFF. The chain uses TRBV6-5 and TRBJ1-1; unclear D gene. Germline CDR1 and CDR2: MNHEY and SVGAGI. There are 11 residues in the CDR3. The V end was cut by 10 bases, the J end by 1 base, with 7 bases between.

This chain joins TRBV18 and TRBJ2-1, with D perhaps matching TRBD1 or TRBD2 (6 bases each). Germline CDR1 is KGHSH and CDR2 is LQKENI. The CDR3 covers 14 residues. The V and J ends lost 4 bases and 8 bases respectively, with 15 bases between them. The chain's CDR3 is CASSLNREVDEQFF. The CDR3 region has the DNA TGTGCCAGCTCACTTAACAGGGAGGTCGATGAGCAGTTCTTC.

The chain employs TRBV1 and TRBJ1-2. TRBV1 is deemed a pseudogene. CDR3 length: 13 residues. The DNA for the CDR3 is TGCACCAGCAGAATGACGTCTAACTATGGCTACACCTTC. Its translation: CTSRMTSNYGYTF.

This sequence joins TRBV10-1 and TRBJ2-7; no definite D call. The CDR3 consists of 13 residues. Germline loops: CDR1 WNHNN, CDR2 SYGVQD (reference sequence). V shed 6 bases and J shed 1 base, with 10 bases lying between them. Here the CDR3 DNA reads TGCGCCAGCAGCCCACGGCCTTCCTACGAGCAGTACTTC. This gives the protein CASSPRPSYEQYF.

The V and J genes are TRBV4-1 and TRBJ2-5; 7 positions agree with TRBD1. V shed 1 base, J shed 2 bases, and the junction held 7 bases outside the gene matches. Germline CDR1 MGHRA, CDR2 YSYEKL. The CDR3 length is 16 residues. As DNA, the CDR3 is TGCGCCAGCAGCCAAGGCCCGGGACAGCTACAAGAGACCCAGTACTTC. This gives the protein CASSQGPGQLQETQYF.

The J gene is TRBJ2-2, the V gene TRBV9, with no clear D. Germline V gene data show CDR1 as SGDLS and CDR2 as YYNGEE. The V end lost 0 bases, the J end lost 7 bases, and 7 bases lay between the germline ends. This CDR3 has 13 residues. The CDR3 is CASSVGVIGELFF. In DNA form, the CDR3 reads TGTGCCAGCAGCGTAGGAGTGATCGGGGAGCTGTTTTTT.

The genes are TRBV25-1 and TRBJ1-2, with 9 bases matching TRBD1. This CDR3 is 15 amino acids long. The germline gives CDR1 MGHDK, CDR2 SYGVNS. The J segment lost 8 bases and the V segment lost 5 bases, leaving 12 bases of the junction unmatched. CDR3 amino acids: CASSIPGQGPKGYTF. In nucleotides, the CDR3 is TGTGCCAGCAGTATTCCGGGACAGGGCCCTAAGGGCTACACCTTC.

The rearrangement uses TRBV19 and TRBJ2-2, with TRBD2 matching over 7 bases. Trimming at V came to 3 bases and at J to 2 bases, leaving 3 bases not matched to a gene. CDR1 and CDR2 from the germline V gene are LNHDA and SQIVND (reference sequence). CDR3 length: 15 residues. CDR3 region: CASSMAGANTGELFF. The CDR3 region has the DNA TGTGCCAGTAGTATGGCGGGAGCCAACACCGGGGAGCTGTTTTTT.

The rearrangement links TRBV2 to TRBJ2-1; D is tentatively TRBD1 or TRBD2 (6 bases each). Trimming stripped 3 bases from V and 9 bases from J, with 12 bases between. The CDR3 spans 13 residues. CDR1 SNHLY and CDR2 FYNNEI come from the germline V gene. The CDR3 DNA is TGTGCCAGCAGTGATTCGCGGGACATTGAGCAGTTCTTC. This sequence encodes CASSDSRDIEQFF. The full variable domain, with the rest looked up from reference TRBV2 and TRBJ2-1, is EPEVTQTPSHQVTQMGQEVILRCVPISNHLYFYWYRQILGQKVEFLVSFYNNEISEKSEIFDDQFSVERPDGSNFTLKIRSTKLEDSAMYFCASSDSRDIEQFFGPGTRLTVL.

This rearrangement joins TRBV5-6 to TRBJ2-5; no reliable D call. The CDR3 runs to 13 residues. Germline values: CDR1 SGHDT, CDR2 YYEEEE. V lost 2 bases to trimming and J lost 3 bases, with 8 bases between them. CDR3 residues: CASSLSRKETQYF. CDR3 DNA: TGTGCCAGCAGCTTAAGCCGAAAAGAGACCCAGTACTTC.

The rearrangement links TRBV6-5 to TRBJ1-5, with D possibly matching TRBD1 (5 bases). This CDR3 has 13 amino acids. Trimming removed 10 bases at V and 8 bases at J, with 18 bases between. CDR1 and CDR2 (germline): MNHEY, SVGAGI. The CDR3 nucleotides read TGTGCCAACCGGACGGGACTTGGGGAGCCCCAGCATTTT. Its translation: CANRTGLGEPQHF.

V gene TRBV7-6 combines with J gene TRBJ2-2; the D call may be TRBD1 or TRBD2 (6 bases each). V was trimmed by 2 bases and J by 4 bases, leaving 11 bases between them. The germline gives CDR1 SGHVS, CDR2 FNYEAQ. The CDR3 consists of 15 residues. The CDR3 sequence: CASSLKGGGTGELFF. CDR3 nucleotide sequence: TGTGCCAGCAGCTTAAAGGGGGGTGGCACCGGGGAGCTGTTTTTT.

The rearrangement links TRBV6-6 to TRBJ2-5, with 7 positions matching TRBD2. Germline V gene sequence: CDR1 MNHNY, CDR2 SVGAGI (reference sequence). The CDR3 totals 15 residues. The ends lost 5 bases at V and 2 bases at J; junction bases unmatched: 8. The CDR3 coding sequence is TGTGCCAGCAGTGGAACGGGACTAAGACAAGAGACCCAGTACTTC. Amino acids: CASSGTGLRQETQYF.

The J gene is TRBJ1-1, the V gene TRBV30, with D unresolved. From germline, CDR1 is GTSNPN and CDR2 SVGIG (reference sequence). Trimming took off 1 base at V and 2 bases at J, with 8 bases between the two ends. This CDR3 is 13 amino acids long. The CDR3 loop reads CAWSELGNTEAFF. The CDR3 DNA reads TGTGCCTGGAGTGAACTAGGTAACACTGAAGCTTTCTTT.